This T cell receptor (beta chain) was profiled in a study of response to subunit inactivated influenza vaccine. Study-wide points: Every seasonal influenza vaccination brings in few new T cells, the authors suggested.

There are many counts of this clonotype. Its matching antigen is unknown. TCRdb processed the RT-PCR reads anew with MiXCR; each CDR3 protein has one entry. The sample includes about 520,000 distinct CDR3 sequences, 9.5% to 13% of them seen just once. Germline-derived CDR1 and CDR2 are SGHTA and FQGNSA. The V end was cut by 5 bases, the J end by 1 base, with 14 bases between. The CDR3 is 15 amino acids. The chain uses TRBV7-2 and TRBJ2-5; D is unclear. The sample was PBMCs from blood, taken 45 days after vaccination. The origin of this receptor is a man aged 45-60 years who received an inactivated influenza vaccine. CDR3 coding DNA: TGTGCCAGCAGCCTTAGACCGGGCAGCCAAGAGACCCAGTACTTC. It codes for CASSLRPGSQETQYF. Looking up the rest from reference TRBV7-2 and TRBJ2-5 gives the full variable domain: GAGVSQSPSNKVTEKGKDVELRCDPISGHTALYWYRQSLGQGLEFLIYFQGNSAPDKSGLPSDRFSAERTGGSVSTLTIQRTQQEDSAVYLCASSLRPGSQETQYFGPGTRLLVL.